Listed below are T cell receptor beta chains from one sample, sequenced in a study of metastatic and nonmetastatic thyroid tumors. TCRdb reanalyzed the PCR reads with MiXCR. The sample yields 24,000 or so clones, over 20% seen once. Sequences were obtained from blood. The receptor source for this set is a female donor with papillary thyroid cancer or a benign thyroid nodule (not recorded which). Some clones in this sample may be carry-over from other donors' samples. Each CDR3 is given with its conserved first and last residue. Each record gives: D gene, V gene, J gene, clone size, CDR3 protein, CDR3 DNA. A D gene is named only where the DNA matches it firmly. Clone size, where shown, is once, few, many, or a class for clones that have expanded.

TRBD1	TRBV20-1	TRBJ2-6	many	CSATDRGGTSGANVLTF	TGCAGTGCCACAGACAGGGGGGGCACATCAGGGGCCAACGTCCTGACTTTC
TRBD2	TRBV5-1	TRBJ2-7	many	CASSLAAGVGEQYF	TGCGCCAGCAGCTTAGCAGCGGGAGTAGGCGAGCAGTACTTC
-	TRBV7-2	TRBJ2-1	-	CASSFYIDNEQFF	TGTGCCAGCAGCTTCTATATCGACAATGAGCAGTTCTTC
-	TRBV6-4	TRBJ2-1	medium-sized	CASSDSEGSSNEQFF	TGTGCCAGCAGTGACTCGGAGGGCAGCAGCAATGAGCAGTTCTTC
-	TRBV6-2/TRBV6-3	TRBJ2-1	few	CASSPHPRQDAQFF	TGTGCCAGCAGCCCGCACCCTCGTCAGGATGCGCAGTTCTTC
-	TRBV24-1	TRBJ1-5	many	CATSERGDQPQHF	TGTGCCACCAGTGAAAGGGGGGATCAGCCCCAGCATTTT
-	TRBV6-5	TRBJ2-7	medium-sized	CASSYGKTYEQYF	TGTGCCAGCAGTTACGGCAAAACCTACGAGCAGTACTTC
TRBD2	TRBV9	TRBJ2-3	many	CASSVESGGMADTQYF	TGTGCCAGCAGCGTAGAGAGCGGGGGAATGGCGGATACGCAGTATTTT
-	TRBV7-9	TRBJ1-1	many	CASGPRDTEAFF	TGTGCCAGCGGCCCCCGTGACACTGAAGCTTTCTTT
TRBD1	TRBV12-3/TRBV12-4	TRBJ2-2	many	CASRQTRGWGELFF	TGTGCCAGCAGACAAACCAGGGGGTGGGGGGAGCTGTTTTTT
-	TRBV5-4	TRBJ1-2	many	CASSLGEEYGYTF	TGTGCCAGCAGCTTGGGGGAGGAATATGGCTACACCTTC
-	TRBV30	TRBJ2-4	many	CAWSPPPPTGWNIQYF	TGTGCCTGGAGCCCCCCCCCACCGACAGGATGGAACATTCAGTACTTC
-	TRBV12-3/TRBV12-4	TRBJ2-2	-	CARAGTHDTGELFF	TGTGCCAGAGCCGGGACACATGACACCGGGGAGCTGTTTTTT
-	TRBV4-1	TRBJ1-5	many	CASSPDGPPYSNQPQHF	TGCGCCAGCAGCCCGGACGGGCCCCCCTATAGCAATCAGCCCCAGCATTTT
-	TRBV6-1	TRBJ1-2	medium-sized	CASSWDGWGYTF	TGTGCCAGCAGCTGGGACGGATGGGGCTACACCTTC
-	TRBV20-1	TRBJ2-7	-	CSAREGSYEQYF	TGCAGTGCTAGAGAGGGGTCCTACGAGCAGTACTTC